Below are 2 T cell receptor beta chains sequenced from a single sample in a study of siplizumab effects on memory and regulatory T cells. Clones were sequenced by immunoSEQ multiplex PCR, and TCRdb holds only the in-frame ones, with some missing. The data contain around 100,000 clones, approximately 92% of them singletons. Sequencing was carried out using CD4+ T cells sorted from blood. These receptors came from a human donor in good health. Some clones in this sample may be carry-over from other donors' samples.

The V and J genes are TRBV7-8 and TRBJ1-2; maybe TRBD1 (5 bases). V lost 5 bases and J lost 3, with 16 bases in between. In germline, CDR1 is SGHVS, CDR2 FQNEAQ. This CDR3 has 15 amino acids. The CDR3 nucleotides are TGTGCCAGCAGCACCGTACAGGTTCCCTACTATGGCTACACCTTC. This sequence encodes CASSTVQVPYYGYTF.

The rearrangement links TRBV19 to TRBJ1-5, with D perhaps matching TRBD1 (5 bases). V was shortened by 8 bases and J by 4 bases, with 18 bases between the two germline ends. The germline gives CDR1 LNHDA, CDR2 SQIVND (reference sequence). The CDR3 has 15 residues. CDR3 nucleotide sequence: TGTGCCAGTGCACGACCGTCGGGGGGTAATCAGCCCCAGCATTTT. Translation gives CASARPSGGNQPQHF.